Detailed here is one T cell receptor (beta chain). The germline CDR1 and CDR2 sequences are MNHEY and SMNVEV (reference sequence). The V and J ends lost 9 bases and 7 bases, in that order; junction bases with no gene match: 11. The CDR3 spans 15 residues. Treatment indicated: oral pan-JAK inhibitor, 5-10 mg twice daily. The record originates from a study of CD8+ T cells in alopecia areata. Extracted RNA was reverse transcribed into cDNA, the sequencing template. Profiled with immunoSEQ multiplex PCR; TCRdb holds only in-frame clones, not every one. The table lists about 200,000 clones, about three fifths of them singletons, with 0.85% to 1.3% in the top ten.

Sequencing was performed on CD4+ T cells sorted from blood, taken at week 24, from a patient treated with tofacitinib. The receptor's source is a human donor with alopecia areata. The V gene is TRBV27, the J gene TRBJ2-1; 11 bases match TRBD1. In DNA, the CDR3 is TGTGCCAGTAAACTCCAACGGGACAGGGGGAATGAGCAGTTCTTC. It yields the protein CASKLQRDRGNEQFF.